The clone carrying this T cell receptor (beta chain) has a handful of counts. As yet, its antigen is unknown. The data originate from a study of CD8 T cells in ankylosing spondylitis. Overall study results and limits: Characteristic, it appeared, of ankylosing spondylitis blood was a TCR beta motif of roughly eight highly homologous variants.

TCRdb ran MiXCR on the 5' RACE reads and lists one entry per CDR3 protein. The sample yields hundreds of thousands of distinct CDR3 sequences, 12% seen once. Germline CDR1 and CDR2: MDHEN and SYDVKM. This CDR3 comprises 13 residues. V trimming: 6 bases; J trimming: 2 bases; junction bases outside the gene matches: 3. Sequenced: blood, either unsorted or a sorted T cell fraction (not recorded which). The chain couples TRBV28 to TRBJ2-5; 7 bases match TRBD2. The TCR comes from a male donor with ankylosing spondylitis. CDR3 region: CASSIAGQETQYF. CDR3 DNA sequence: TGTGCCAGCAGCATAGCGGGTCAAGAGACCCAGTACTTC. The full variable domain, its missing parts supplied by reference TRBV28 and TRBJ2-5, is DVKVTQSSRYLVKRTGEKVFLECVQDMDHENMFWYRQDPGLGLRLIYFSYDVKMKEKGDIPEGYSVSREKKERFSLILESASTNQTSMYLCASSIAGQETQYFGPGTRLLVL.